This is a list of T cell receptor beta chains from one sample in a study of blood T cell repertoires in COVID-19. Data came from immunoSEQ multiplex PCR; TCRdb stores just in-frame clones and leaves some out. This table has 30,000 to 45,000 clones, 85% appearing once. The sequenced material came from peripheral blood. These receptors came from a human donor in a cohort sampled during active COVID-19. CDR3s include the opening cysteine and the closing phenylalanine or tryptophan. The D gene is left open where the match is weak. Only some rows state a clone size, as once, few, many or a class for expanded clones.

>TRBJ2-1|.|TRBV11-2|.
CASSLVRGKQFF
TGTGCCAGCAGCTTAGTCCGGGGTAAGCAGTTCTTC
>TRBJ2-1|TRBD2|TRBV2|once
CASRDGRIPEQFF
TGTGCCAGCAGGGACGGGAGGATTCCTGAGCAGTTCTTC
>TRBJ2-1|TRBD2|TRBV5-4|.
CASSRRTSGGAGTQFF
TGTGCCAGCAGCCGAAGGACTAGCGGGGGGGCCGGTACGCAGTTCTTC
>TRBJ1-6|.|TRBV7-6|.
CASSLTRATNSPLHF
TGTGCCAGCAGCCTAACCAGGGCGACTAATTCACCCCTCCACTTT
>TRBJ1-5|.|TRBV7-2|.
CASSVPVLPQHF
TGTGCCAGCAGCGTACCGGTCCTCCCCCAGCATTTT
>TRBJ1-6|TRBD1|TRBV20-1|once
CSASMRQGTSPLHF
TGCAGTGCTAGTATGCGACAGGGGACATCACCCCTCCACTTT
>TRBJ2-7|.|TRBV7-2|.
CASSSGVVYYEQYF
TGTGCCAGCAGCTCAGGCGTGGTCTATTACGAGCAGTACTTC
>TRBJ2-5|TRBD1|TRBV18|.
CASSPRGQVVGTQYF
TGTGCCAGCTCACCACGGGGACAGGTTGTGGGGACCCAGTACTTC
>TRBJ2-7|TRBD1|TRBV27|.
CASSLKDRGSYEQYF
TGTGCCAGCAGTCTTAAGGACAGGGGCTCCTACGAGCAGTACTTC
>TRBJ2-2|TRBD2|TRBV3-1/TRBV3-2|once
CASSQLAGGPGELFF
TGTGCCAGCAGCCAATTAGCGGGGGGCCCCGGGGAGCTGTTTTTT
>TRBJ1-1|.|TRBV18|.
CASSLQGRNTEAFF
TGTGCCAGCTCACTGCAGGGGAGGAACACTGAAGCTTTCTTT
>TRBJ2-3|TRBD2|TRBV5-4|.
CASSWGGIGNTQYF
TGTGCCAGCAGCTGGGGGGGGATCGGAAATACGCAGTATTTT
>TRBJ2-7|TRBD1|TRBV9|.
CASSVGQAVFTYEQYF
TGTGCCAGCAGCGTTGGACAGGCAGTCTTTACCTACGAGCAGTACTTC
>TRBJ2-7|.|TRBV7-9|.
CASSLEVGREQYF
TGTGCCAGCAGCTTAGAGGTGGGGCGCGAGCAGTACTTC
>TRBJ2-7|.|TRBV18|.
CASSPRGPGYEQYF
TGTGCCAGCTCCCCAAGAGGCCCCGGCTACGAGCAGTACTTC
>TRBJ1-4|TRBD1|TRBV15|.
CATSRDQGANEKLFF
TGTGCCACCAGCAGAGATCAGGGGGCTAATGAAAAACTGTTTTTT
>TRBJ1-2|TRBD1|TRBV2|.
CASRSGQNYGYTF
TGTGCCAGCAGATCGGGACAGAACTATGGCTACACCTTC
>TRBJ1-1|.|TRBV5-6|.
CASSLTGGTEAFF
TGTGCCAGCAGCTTGACAGGCGGCACTGAAGCTTTCTTT
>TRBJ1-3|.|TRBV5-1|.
CASSLLQGPGNTIYF
TGCGCCAGCAGCTTACTACAGGGACCCGGAAACACCATATATTTT
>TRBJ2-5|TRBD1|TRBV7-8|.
CASSLADRGETQYF
TGTGCCAGCAGCTTAGCGGACAGGGGTGAGACCCAGTACTTC
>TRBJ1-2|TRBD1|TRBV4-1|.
CASSHQGQGAGYTF
TGCGCCAGCAGCCATCAGGGACAGGGGGCCGGCTACACCTTC
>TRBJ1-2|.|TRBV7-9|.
CASSLAEDGYTF
TGTGCCAGCAGCTTAGCGGAGGATGGCTACACCTTC
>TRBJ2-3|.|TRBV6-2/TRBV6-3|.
CASSHTDTQYF
TGTGCCAGCAGTCACACAGATACGCAGTATTTT
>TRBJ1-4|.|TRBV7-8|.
CASRPHRDYATNEKLFF
TGTGCCAGCAGACCTCACAGGGATTACGCAACTAATGAAAAACTGTTTTTT
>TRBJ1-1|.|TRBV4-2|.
CASSQEPGNTEAFF
TGTGCCAGCAGCCAAGAACCCGGGAACACTGAAGCTTTCTTT
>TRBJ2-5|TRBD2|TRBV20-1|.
CSASPQLAGQQETQYF
TGCAGTGCTAGTCCGCAACTAGCGGGACAACAAGAGACCCAGTACTTC
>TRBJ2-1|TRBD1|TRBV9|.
CASSTRQGARNEQFF
TGTGCCAGCAGCACTCGACAGGGGGCACGCAATGAGCAGTTCTTC
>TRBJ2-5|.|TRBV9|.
CASSVDQGRQETQYF
TGTGCCAGCAGCGTAGACCAGGGTAGGCAAGAGACCCAGTACTTC
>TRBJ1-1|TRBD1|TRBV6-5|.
CASRRTGTGPTEAFF
TGTGCCAGCAGGAGAACCGGGACAGGTCCAACTGAAGCTTTCTTT
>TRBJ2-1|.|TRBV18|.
CASSPPSVSHNEQFF
TGTGCCAGCTCACCACCGAGCGTTTCTCACAATGAGCAGTTCTTC
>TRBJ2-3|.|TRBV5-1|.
CASSLGLNTDTQYF
TGCGCCAGCAGCCTGGGTCTTAACACAGATACGCAGTATTTT
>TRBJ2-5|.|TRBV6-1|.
CASSEVGGRLTKTQYF
TGTGCCAGCAGTGAAGTGGGGGGTCGTCTCACAAAGACCCAGTACTTC
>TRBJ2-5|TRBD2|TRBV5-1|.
CASSSSGGPEKTQYF
TGCGCCAGCAGCTCCTCGGGGGGGCCTGAAAAGACCCAGTACTTC
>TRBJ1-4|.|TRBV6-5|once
CASSKGDSTNEKLFF
TGTGCCAGCAGCAAAGGGGACTCAACTAATGAAAAACTGTTTTTT
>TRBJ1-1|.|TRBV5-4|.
CASNQPGNTEAFF
TGTGCCAGCAATCAACCAGGGAACACTGAAGCTTTCTTT
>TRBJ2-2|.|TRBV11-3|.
CASSEGFEGEGELFF
TGTGCCAGCAGCGAAGGGTTCGAGGGGGAAGGGGAGCTGTTTTTT
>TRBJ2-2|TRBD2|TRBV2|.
CASTQGGANTGELFF
TGTGCCAGCACCCAGGGAGGGGCGAACACCGGGGAGCTGTTTTTT
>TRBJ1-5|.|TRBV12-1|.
CASSFLFGTGGNVGNQPQHF
TGTGCCAGCAGCTTCCTGTTTGGGACAGGGGGCAACGTCGGCAATCAGCCCCAGCATTTT
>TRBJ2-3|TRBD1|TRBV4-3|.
CASSQRTGPTDTQYF
TGCGCCAGCAGCCAAAGGACAGGGCCCACAGATACGCAGTATTTT
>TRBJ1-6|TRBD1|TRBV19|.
CAASVGQGNSPLHF
TGTGCCGCCTCCGTCGGACAGGGTAATTCACCCCTCCACTTT
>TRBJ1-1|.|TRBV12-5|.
CASGSYNTEAFF
TGTGCTAGTGGTTCCTATAACACTGAAGCTTTCTTT
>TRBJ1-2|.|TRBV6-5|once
CASSSPGGVNYGYTF
TGTGCCAGCAGTTCCCCGGGAGGTGTTAACTATGGCTACACCTTC
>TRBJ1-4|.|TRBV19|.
CASTNGEQDIEKLFF
TGTGCCAGTACCAATGGGGAACAGGATATCGAAAAACTGTTTTTT
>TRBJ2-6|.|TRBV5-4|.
CASSLAGQLGANVLTF
TGTGCCAGCAGCTTGGCAGGGCAATTAGGGGCCAACGTCCTGACTTTC
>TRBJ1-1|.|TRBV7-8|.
CASSLAGNREAFF
TGTGCCAGCAGCTTAGCCGGGAACCGTGAAGCTTTCTTT
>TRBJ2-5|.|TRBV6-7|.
CASSYSTDQETQYF
TGTGCCAGCAGTTACTCGACAGACCAAGAGACCCAGTACTTC
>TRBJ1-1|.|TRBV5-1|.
CASSVGVSEGATEAFF
TGCGCCAGCAGCGTAGGGGTTTCGGAAGGTGCCACTGAAGCTTTCTTT
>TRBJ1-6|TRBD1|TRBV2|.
CASRGYRGGNSPLHF
TGTGCCAGCAGAGGCTACAGGGGTGGTAATTCACCCCTCCACTTT
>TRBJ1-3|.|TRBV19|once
CASRPSPYSGNTIYF
TGTGCCAGTAGGCCAAGCCCCTACTCTGGAAACACCATATATTTT
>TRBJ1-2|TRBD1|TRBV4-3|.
CASSEGAEPANYGYTF
TGCGCCAGCAGCGAGGGGGCAGAACCTGCTAACTATGGCTACACCTTC